The rows below give T cell receptor beta chains drawn from one sample of a study of T cell clusters in autoimmune cytopenias. TCRdb reprocessed the multiplex PCR reads and reports one entry per CDR3 protein, with no DNA. This table holds about 5,900 distinct CDR3 sequences. The sequenced sample consisted of peripheral blood. These receptors were taken from a human donor with an autoimmune cytopenia or autoimmune hepatitis (not recorded which). The CDR3 runs from the conserved cysteine through the conserved F or W. Each record gives: J gene, V gene, clone size, CDR3 protein. Expanded clones are given a class, and other clones once, few, many or no size at all.

>TRBJ2-1|TRBV5-6|medium-sized
CASSLGLAPSNEQFF
>TRBJ2-1|TRBV5-6|medium-sized
CASSLESGGPYYNEQFF
>TRBJ2-5|TRBV6-5|medium-sized
CASSSPYGRGYQETQYF
>TRBJ1-1|TRBV5-4|medium-sized
CASRQGANTEAFF
>TRBJ1-1|TRBV7-2|NA
CASSLGRGNTEAFF
>TRBJ1-1|TRBV6-2/TRBV6-3|NA
CASNREMNTEAFF
>TRBJ2-7|TRBV19|medium-sized
CASSITAGTYEQYF
>TRBJ2-1|TRBV4-2|NA
CATRTSGRASEQFF
>TRBJ2-7|TRBV6-2/TRBV6-3|NA
CASSESMGRAASSYEQYF
>TRBJ2-3|TRBV6-5|NA
CASSLGVLSADTQYF
>TRBJ1-2|TRBV19|NA
CASSIRQPIRDGYTF
>TRBJ2-7|TRBV12-3/TRBV12-4|NA
CASSLLLAGDHREQYF
>TRBJ2-5|TRBV28|NA
CASSTSGEGETQYF
>TRBJ1-2|TRBV4-2|NA
CASSQGTEQANYGYTF
>TRBJ2-2|TRBV27|medium-sized
CASSFYTGTANTGELFF
>TRBJ2-1|TRBV12-3/TRBV12-4|NA
CASSSDSNEQFF
>TRBJ2-2|TRBV29-1|medium-sized
CSGGLAGARGTGELFF
>TRBJ2-5|TRBV19|medium-sized
CASSMGGLQETQYF
>TRBJ2-5|TRBV29-1|medium-sized
CSVEGETTWETQYF
>TRBJ1-3|TRBV13|large
CASSLGVVGNTIYF
>TRBJ1-5|TRBV5-4|NA
CASSFDTDQPQHF
>TRBJ1-4|TRBV18|medium-sized
CASSPGRDRVFF
>TRBJ1-5|TRBV30|medium-sized
CAWSPGGSQPQHF
>TRBJ2-7|TRBV15|medium-sized
CATSENREPPYEQYF
>TRBJ2-1|TRBV7-2|NA
CASRTGGTTNEQFF
>TRBJ1-5|TRBV27|NA
CASSLTVAQPQHF
>TRBJ2-7|TRBV27|medium-sized
CASSSWGLLEIYEQYF
>TRBJ2-1|TRBV12-3/TRBV12-4|medium-sized
CASSFRVNEQFF
>TRBJ2-1|TRBV10-3|medium-sized
CAISGRERIHNEQFF
>TRBJ2-3|TRBV5-6|medium-sized
CASSFLGQGAGHTQYF
>TRBJ1-1|TRBV6-5|medium-sized
CASSTMNTEAFF
>TRBJ2-1|TRBV7-9|NA
CASSPSTPGDEQFF
>TRBJ1-6|TRBV18|medium-sized
CASRQSPNSPLHF
>TRBJ2-7|TRBV5-4|medium-sized
CASSPSIGYEQYF
>TRBJ2-5|TRBV6-5|medium-sized
CATPDQGGQETQYF
>TRBJ1-4|TRBV18|medium-sized
CASSPRRTGYEKLFF
>TRBJ1-5|TRBV12-3/TRBV12-4|NA
CASSLINSNQPQHF
>TRBJ1-2|TRBV5-1|NA
CASSLGRWNGYTF
>TRBJ2-3|TRBV29-1|NA
CSGGLAGGDTSTDTQYF
>TRBJ1-4|TRBV30|medium-sized
CAWSGGLGQGGEKLFF
>TRBJ2-2|TRBV7-2|NA
CASSPRGGPNTGELFF
>TRBJ2-2|TRBV19|medium-sized
CASSREGNTGELFF